The rows below give T cell receptor beta chains drawn from one sample of a study of sequential checkpoint blockade in melanoma. The assay was immunoSEQ multiplex PCR, and TCRdb's table has in-frame clones only and misses some. The sample lists approximately 18,000 clones, approximately 77% occurring once. This specimen consisted of CD8+ T cells sorted from blood (inferred from file names), obtained from a patient given nivolumab and ipilimumab in sequence. These receptors all stem from a human donor with melanoma. CDR3s include the opening cysteine and the closing phenylalanine or tryptophan.

TRBV6-1 CASSEDGGGGTEAFF
TRBV18 CASSPRANVLTF
TRBV11-2 CASSWGGAEQFF
TRBV7-2 CASSLESQTNYGYTF
TRBV28 CASSRTGSDEKLFF
TRBV19 CASSIVPIANGNQPQHF
TRBV27 CASSLAASGGYEQYF
TRBV5-4 CASIIRGVGYGYTF
TRBV28 CASSFPGFTEAFF
TRBV25-1 CASSPTGYLNTEAFF
TRBV7-8 CASAPTSGRTNEQFF
TRBV4-1 CASSQEKRTRTDTQYF
TRBV4-2 CASRPSRASGYNEQFF
TRBV9 CASSVSRGMNEQYF
TRBV7-9 CASSLEGRAFHEQYF
TRBV7-6 CASSLEGLGYEQYF
TRBV27 CASRRQGPSYEQYF
TRBV9 CASSGHRAYSGNTIYF
TRBV18 CASSPPSKTGFPEAFF
TRBV15 CATSGGFDYGYTF
TRBV2 CASSDQGQGGNQPQHF
TRBV9 CASSLSGGKQHEQFF